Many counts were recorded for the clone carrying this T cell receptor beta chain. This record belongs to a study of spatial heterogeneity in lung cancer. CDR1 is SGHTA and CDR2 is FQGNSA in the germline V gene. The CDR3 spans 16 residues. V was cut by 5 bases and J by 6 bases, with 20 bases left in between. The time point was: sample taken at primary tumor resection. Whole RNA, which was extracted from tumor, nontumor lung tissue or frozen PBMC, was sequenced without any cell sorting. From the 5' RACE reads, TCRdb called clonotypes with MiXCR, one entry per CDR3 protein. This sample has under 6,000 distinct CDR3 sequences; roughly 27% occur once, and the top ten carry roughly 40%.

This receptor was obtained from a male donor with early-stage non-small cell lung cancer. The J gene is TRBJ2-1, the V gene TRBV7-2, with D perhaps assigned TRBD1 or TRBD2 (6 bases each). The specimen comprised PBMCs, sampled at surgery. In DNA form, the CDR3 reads TGTGCCAGCAGCGAAGCCTTCCTAGGGGGGTCCAATGAGCAGTTCTTC. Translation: CASSEAFLGGSNEQFF.